A selection of T cell receptor beta chains follows, all from one sample in a study of PD-L1 blockade in urothelial cancer. Profiling relied on immunoSEQ multiplex PCR, and the TCRdb table lists in-frame clones only, not all of them. The repertoire includes some 41,000 clones, more than 75% of them detected once, and approximately 2.4% sits in the top ten. Here the sequenced sample was PBMCs, taken around atezolizumab (anti-PD-L1) treatment. The receptors stem from a man between 65 and 85 years old with urothelial cancer. Each CDR3 is given with its conserved first and last residue. The D gene is left open where the match is weak. The size entry is marked missing in some rows and otherwise reads once, few, many or a size class.

TRBV6-4	NA	NA	TRBJ2-2	TGTGCCAGCAGGCGGGACAGAAACACCGGGGAGCTGTTTTTT	CASRRDRNTGELFF
TRBV5-1	NA	TRBD2	TRBJ2-1	TGCGCCAGCAGCGGGACTAGCGGGAGGGCCAACAATGAGCAGTTCTTC	CASSGTSGRANNEQFF
TRBV14	NA	NA	TRBJ1-2	TGTGCCAGCAGCCAACATAGCGCCTATGGCTACACCTTC	CASSQHSAYGYTF
TRBV15	NA	NA	TRBJ1-5	TGTGCCACCAGCAGAGGCGCGACAGATAGCAATCAGCCCCAGCATTTT	CATSRGATDSNQPQHF
TRBV7-9	NA	NA	TRBJ2-7	TGTGCCAGCAGCTACAGTCTTGTCACCCTCTACGAGCAGTACTTC	CASSYSLVTLYEQYF
TRBV7-8	NA	NA	TRBJ1-1	TGTGCCAGCAGCTTAAGAGGAGGGACCACTGAAGCTTTCTTT	CASSLRGGTTEAFF
TRBV9	NA	NA	TRBJ1-1	TGTGCCAGCAGCGTAGTAGGGATGCAAGGACTCACTGAAGCTTTCTTT	CASSVVGMQGLTEAFF
TRBV19	NA	TRBD1	TRBJ1-4	TGTGCCAGTGGACAGGCCGCTAATGAAAAACTGTTTTTT	CASGQAANEKLFF
TRBV25-1	NA	TRBD1	TRBJ1-3	TGTGCCAGCAGCTTGGGACAGTTTTTCTCTGGAAACACCATATATTTT	CASSLGQFFSGNTIYF
TRBV19	few	TRBD2	TRBJ2-1	TGTGCCAGTAGTATAGGGGGCGGGAGGGCCTCGGTTGAGCAGTTCTTC	CASSIGGGRASVEQFF
TRBV6-1	NA	TRBD2	TRBJ2-4	TGTGCCAGCAGCGGTATCGGGAGGGCCAAAAACATTCAGTACTTC	CASSGIGRAKNIQYF
TRBV2	NA	NA	TRBJ2-5	TGTGCCAGCAGTGAAGTTTCTATCCAAGAGACCCAGTACTTC	CASSEVSIQETQYF
TRBV28	NA	NA	TRBJ1-5	TGTGCCAGCAGTCGTATCGCAGGGCCGGGTCAGCCCCAGCATTTT	CASSRIAGPGQPQHF
TRBV5-1	NA	TRBD1	TRBJ2-7	TGCGCCAGCAGCTCCACCTCCACGGGACAGGATTTCGCCTACGAGCAGTACTTC	CASSSTSTGQDFAYEQYF
TRBV5-5	NA	TRBD2	TRBJ2-2	TGTGCCAGCGGCCCGACTAGCGGGTACACCGGGGAGCTGTTTTTT	CASGPTSGYTGELFF
TRBV5-1	NA	NA	TRBJ2-3	TGCGCCAGCAGCCCTACTAGCAGGGATACGCAGTATTTT	CASSPTSRDTQYF
TRBV5-5	NA	TRBD1	TRBJ1-2	TGTGCCAGCAGCTCTGAACCGGACAGGGGGCGCCTCTATGGCTACACCTTC	CASSSEPDRGRLYGYTF
TRBV5-1	NA	TRBD2	TRBJ2-5	TGCGCCAGCAGCTTGCCTAGCGGCGAGGAGACCCAGTACTTC	CASSLPSGEETQYF
TRBV11-2	once	NA	TRBJ2-7	TGTGCCAGCAGCTTAGATCACCGAGGCGAGCAGTACTTC	CASSLDHRGEQYF
TRBV12-5	NA	NA	TRBJ2-1	TGTGCTAGTGGTTTGGTACGTTGGGAACAGGAAGAGCAGTTCTTC	CASGLVRWEQEEQFF
TRBV5-1	NA	NA	TRBJ2-3	TGCGCCAGCAACCCAAGGGGGGGCACGGATACGCAGTATTTT	CASNPRGGTDTQYF
TRBV5-4	NA	TRBD2	TRBJ2-1	TGTGCCAGCAGCTTGGACGGACTAGCAGTCGATGAGCAGTTCTTC	CASSLDGLAVDEQFF
TRBV19	NA	NA	TRBJ2-3	TGTGCCAGTAGTATGGACAGCCCGCAGATACAGTATTTT	CASSMDSPQIQYF
TRBV4-1	NA	NA	TRBJ2-2	TGCGCCAGCAGCCAAGTTTTAGCGAGGAACACCGGGGAGCTGTTTTTT	CASSQVLARNTGELFF
TRBV5-1	NA	TRBD2	TRBJ2-7	TGCGCCAGCAGCTTGAACCCTAGCGGGCGATTAACCTACGAGCAGTACTTC	CASSLNPSGRLTYEQYF
TRBV5-1	NA	NA	TRBJ1-2	TGCGCCAGCAGCTTGCAGGACAGCCTCTATGGCTACACCTTC	CASSLQDSLYGYTF